The 31 T cell receptor beta chains given below trace back to one sample, sequenced in a study of metastatic and nonmetastatic thyroid tumors. All patients were treatment-naive before thyroid surgery. Through MiXCR, TCRdb re-clonotyped the PCR reads. The sample includes 25,000 to 35,000 clones, roughly 29% of them seen just once. The sequencing input was blood. These receptors came from a female donor with papillary thyroid cancer or a benign thyroid nodule (not recorded which). Some clones in this sample may be carry-over from other donors' samples.

This clone was counted ten times or more. J is TRBJ1-1 and V is TRBV28; D call uncertain. V was trimmed by 3 bases and J by 4 bases, leaving 12 bases between them. The germline gives CDR1 MDHEN, CDR2 SYDVKM. The CDR3 has 14 amino acids. CDR3 nucleotide sequence: TGTGCCAGCAGTTTTGTGGGCTCGTCCACTGAAGCTTTCTTT. Translation: CASSFVGSSTEAFF.

The chain carries TRBV6-4 and TRBJ1-6, with 8 bases matching TRBD1. This CDR3 is 14 amino acids long. Per the germline V gene, CDR1 is MRHNA and CDR2 is SNTAGT. With V trimmed by 7 bases and J by 5 bases, 4 bases remained unmatched. The CDR3 protein is CASTEDRDNSPLHF. The CDR3 bases are TGTGCCAGCACTGAGGACAGGGATAATTCACCCCTCCACTTT.

V is TRBV5-1 and J is TRBJ2-7; tentatively, D is TRBD2 (5 bases). Trimming removed 3 bases at V and 1 base at J, with 14 bases between. From germline, CDR1 is SGHRS and CDR2 YFSETQ. The CDR3 consists of 15 residues. The CDR3 is CASSYGDLWSYEQYF. In DNA form, the CDR3 reads TGCGCCAGCAGCTACGGGGATCTTTGGTCCTACGAGCAGTACTTC.

This chain uses TRBV30 with TRBJ2-1; 11 nucleotides match TRBD2. The CDR3 contains 16 residues. Unmatched junction bases numbered 7, after V lost 1 base and J lost 5 bases. Germline assignment: CDR1 GTSNPN and CDR2 SVGIG (reference sequence). The CDR3 sequence: CAWSGGGLAGNNEQFF. The CDR3 DNA reads as TGTGCCTGGAGTGGGGGAGGACTAGCGGGCAACAATGAGCAGTTCTTC.

The chain uses TRBV7-8 and TRBJ1-5, with a tentative D call TRBD1 (5 bases). V gave up 2 bases and J gave up 3 bases, with 14 bases separating them. Germline values: CDR1 SGHVS, CDR2 FQNEAQ. The CDR3 covers 16 residues. The CDR3 spells CASSLNPGYTNQPQHF. In DNA, the CDR3 is TGTGCCAGCAGCTTAAATCCAGGGTATACCAATCAGCCCCAGCATTTT.

In its sample, this clone was seen a few times. The chain employs TRBV28 and TRBJ1-2, with a tentative D call TRBD1 (6 bases). V was pared by 3 bases and J by 1 base, with 9 bases between. CDR1 is MDHEN and CDR2 is SYDVKM in the germline V gene. The CDR3 extends over 14 amino acids. This CDR3 reads CASSFRQVNYGYTF. As DNA, the CDR3 is TGTGCCAGCAGTTTCAGACAGGTTAACTATGGCTACACCTTC.

This chain uses TRBV11-1 with TRBJ2-7; D is perhaps TRBD2 (7 bases). V was clipped by 5 bases and J by 3 bases, with 20 bases between them. Germline V gene lookup returns CDR1 SGHAT and CDR2 FQDESV (reference sequence). The CDR3 has 16 amino acids. CDR3 in DNA: TGTGCCAGCAGCCCATCACGCGGGGGCGACGTCTACGAGCAGTACTTC. It codes for CASSPSRGGDVYEQYF.

J is TRBJ2-3 and V is TRBV6-1; TRBD2 might be the D (6 bases). Trimming stripped 5 bases from V and 1 base from J, with 16 bases between. The CDR3 has 16 amino acids. The V gene's germline CDR1 is MNHNS and CDR2 SASEGT. The CDR3: CASSWFEGGGTDTQYF. The CDR3 DNA follows: TGTGCCAGCAGTTGGTTCGAGGGAGGAGGCACAGATACGCAGTATTTT.

This clone has just a few counts. The V call is TRBV12-3 or TRBV12-4, the J call TRBJ1-1, with 9 bases lining up with TRBD1. Germline trimming cut 6 bases from V and 4 bases from J; bases unmatched to any gene: 9. The CDR3 totals 15 residues. The CDR3 DNA follows: TGTGCCAGCAGCTCGACAGGGGGGGCTAGCACTGAAGCTTTCTTT. It codes for CASSSTGGASTEAFF.

This clone was recorded at least ten times. This chain uses TRBV18 with TRBJ2-6; maybe TRBD1 (6 bases). This CDR3 contains 17 residues. Germline V gene lookup returns CDR1 KGHSH and CDR2 LQKENI. Trimming stripped 3 bases from V and 4 bases from J, with 16 bases between. CDR3 residues: CASSPTTRGAGANVLTF. DNA for the CDR3: TGTGCCAGCTCACCCACAACCAGGGGCGCCGGGGCCAACGTCCTGACTTTC.

This clone was found many times. The rearrangement uses TRBV3-1 and TRBJ1-4, with D unclear. The V end was cut by 1 base, the J end by 4 bases, with 10 bases between. The CDR3 is 15 residues long. Germline V CDR1 and CDR2: LGHDT, YNNKEL (reference sequence). Written as DNA, the CDR3 is TGTGCCAGCAGCCAAGTGGTGGGTTTTAATGAAAAACTGTTTTTT. It yields the protein CASSQVVGFNEKLFF.

This clone was observed at least ten times. V and J are TRBV11-2 and TRBJ2-6, with TRBD1 matching over 7 bases. The CDR3 loop spans 19 amino acids. Germline loops: CDR1 SGHAT, CDR2 FQNNGV. Trimming removed 1 base from V and 0 bases from J; junction bases left unmatched: 9. Written as DNA, the CDR3 is TGTGCCAGCAGCTTAGGGACAGGAACTCTAAGCTCTGGGGCCAACGTCCTGACTTTC. This sequence encodes CASSLGTGTLSSGANVLTF.

J is TRBJ1-5 and V is TRBV2; TRBD1 is a possible D gene (5 bases). The CDR3 has 15 residues. With 6 bases removed from V and 0 bases from J, the gap between germline ends came to 12 bases. Germline CDR1 is SNHLY and CDR2 is FYNNEI. CDR3 sequence (DNA): TGTGCCAGCAGGAATCAGGGAAATAGCAATCAGCCCCAGCATTTT. This codes for CASRNQGNSNQPQHF. Full variable domain (missing parts from reference TRBV2 and TRBJ1-5): EPEVTQTPSHQVTQMGQEVILRCVPISNHLYFYWYRQILGQKVEFLVSFYNNEISEKSEIFDDQFSVERPDGSNFTLKIRSTKLEDSAMYFCASRNQGNSNQPQHFGDGTRLSIL.

The J gene is TRBJ1-1, the V gene TRBV7-3, with 8 nucleotides matching TRBD1. The length of the CDR3 is 14 residues. Germline V gene lookup returns CDR1 SGHTA and CDR2 FQGTGA. The J segment lost 6 bases and the V segment lost 6 bases, leaving 9 bases of the junction unmatched. CDR3 nucleotides: TGTGCCAGCAGATCGGACAGGGTGGCACCTGAAGCTTTCTTT. Its translation: CASRSDRVAPEAFF.

The chain links TRBV5-1 to TRBJ1-1; unclear D gene. CDR1 is SGHRS, CDR2 YFSETQ, per germline. Trimming cost V 5 bases and J 3 bases, with 11 bases left between them. This CDR3 contains 13 residues. CDR3 bases: TGCGCCAGCAGACCCGCTGGTGACACTGAAGCTTTCTTT. Its protein product is CASRPAGDTEAFF.

The gene calls are TRBV3-1 and TRBJ1-4; TRBD1 aligns across 8 bases. CDR3 length: 15 amino acids. Germline lookup yields CDR1 LGHDT and CDR2 YNNKEL (reference sequence). After removal of 4 bases from V and 3 bases from J, the junction contained 4 bases not matched to a gene. The CDR3 loop is CASSLTGGANEKLFF. The CDR3 DNA sequence: TGTGCCAGCAGCCTCACAGGGGGAGCTAATGAAAAACTGTTTTTT.

Ten or more counts support this clone. This chain connects TRBV6-1 to TRBJ2-4; D is unclear. V was shortened by 5 bases and J by 6 bases, with 14 bases between the two germline ends. From germline, CDR1 is MNHNS and CDR2 SASEGT. The CDR3 spans 14 residues. The CDR3 nucleotides read TGTGCCAGCAGTAGGAGTGAGGATGGAAACATTCAGTACTTC. Translating gives CASSRSEDGNIQYF.

The chain links TRBV6-1 to TRBJ2-3, with TRBD2 as a possible D gene (5 bases). Per germline, CDR1 MNHNS and CDR2 SASEGT. The ends were cut back, 7 bases at V and 9 bases at J, with 14 bases in the middle. The CDR3 totals 12 residues. CDR3 sequence: CASMRAIQTQYF. The CDR3 DNA follows: TGTGCCAGCATGAGGGCTATTCAAACGCAGTATTTT.

This clone was detected a few times. The genes are TRBV20-1 and TRBJ2-3, with D possibly TRBD1 on 6 matching bases. V lost 1 base and J lost 1, with 15 bases in between. Germline lookup yields CDR1 DFQATT and CDR2 SNEGSKA (reference sequence). CDR3 length equals 16 residues. Here the CDR3 DNA reads TGCAGTGCTAGAGTAAGTCGGCCAGGGGGCACAGATACGCAGTATTTT. Its protein product is CSARVSRPGGTDTQYF.

This clone is categorized as medium-sized. The same CDR3 also results from other DNA sequences found in this sample. The gene calls are TRBV30 and TRBJ2-3; 8 positions agree with TRBD2. The germline CDR1 and CDR2 sequences are GTSNPN and SVGIG (reference sequence). The CDR3 sequence is 16 residues long. The V and J ends lost 0 bases and 5 bases, in that order; junction bases with no gene match: 10. This chain's CDR3 is CAWSVPSLAGLDTQYF. The DNA for the CDR3 is TGTGCCTGGAGTGTACCCTCTCTAGCGGGCCTAGATACGCAGTATTTT.

The CDR3 region is CASSWLKMNTEAFF. In DNA, the CDR3 is TGTGCCAGCAGTTGGCTAAAAATGAACACTGAAGCTTTCTTT. This sequence joins TRBV12-3 or TRBV12-4 and TRBJ1-1; D not resolved. The CDR3 is 14 residues long. Trimming shortened V by 4 bases and J by 0 bases, and 9 bases separated the two germline ends.

The CDR3 loop reads CASSLSHSSYNSPLHF. The CDR3 DNA reads as TGTGCCAGCAGCTTATCCCATAGCTCCTATAATTCACCCCTCCACTTT. The rearrangement uses TRBV13 and TRBJ1-6; no clear D gene. In germline, CDR1 is PRHDT, CDR2 FYEKMQ (reference sequence). CDR3 length equals 16 residues. The V gene lost 2 bases and the J gene lost 0 bases, with 8 bases spanning the gap. The variable domain in full, with the rest retrieved from reference TRBV13 and TRBJ1-6, is AAGVIQSPRHLIKEKRETATLKCYPIPRHDTVYWYQQGPGQDPQFLISFYEKMQSDKGSIPDRFSAQQFSDYHSELNMSSLELGDSALYFCASSLSHSSYNSPLHFGNGTRLTVT.

This clone has a count of ten or more. V is TRBV20-1 and J is TRBJ2-1, with D possibly being TRBD2 (5 bases). There are 14 residues in the CDR3. The V end lost 5 bases, the J end lost 3 bases, and 14 bases lay between the germline ends. CDR1 and CDR2 from the germline V gene are DFQATT and SNEGSKA (reference sequence). The chain's CDR3 is CSAPRRGHYNEQFF. CDR3 sequence (DNA): TGCAGTGCTCCGCGAAGAGGGCACTACAATGAGCAGTTCTTC.

In its sample, this clone is medium-sized. This chain connects TRBV12-3 or TRBV12-4 to TRBJ2-2; unclear D gene. The V end was cut by 3 bases, the J end by 4 bases, with 3 bases between. The CDR3 contains 12 residues. This chain's CDR3 is CASSFGTGELFF. The CDR3 nucleotides are TGTGCCAGCAGTTTTGGCACCGGGGAGCTGTTTTTT.

A few counts support this clone. This chain connects TRBV12-3 or TRBV12-4 to TRBJ2-1; D remains unclear. Trimming left V 5 bases short and J 10 bases short, with 12 bases between. CDR3 size: 12 residues. In DNA, the CDR3 is TGTGCCAGCAGTCCTGGTCGTAGGGAGCAGTTCTTC. It yields the protein CASSPGRREQFF.

The chain is built from TRBV6-1 and TRBJ1-1, with no clear D. This CDR3 region has 11 residues. The germline CDR1 and CDR2 sequences are MNHNS and SASEGT. V lost 8 bases to trimming and J lost 5 bases, with 9 bases between them. For the CDR3, the DNA is TGTGCCAGCTTGAGAGGGACTGAAGCTTTCTTT. This sequence encodes CASLRGTEAFF.

This clone was picked up many times. This chain connects TRBV5-1 to TRBJ1-1; 8 bases are shared with TRBD1. With 0 bases clipped from V and 4 bases from J, the junction kept 5 bases outside the gene matches. Germline V CDR1 and CDR2: SGHRS, YFSETQ. The CDR3 has 15 residues. For the CDR3, the DNA is TGCGCCAGCAGCTTGGGACAGGGGAGTCTCACTGAAGCTTTCTTT. Translated: CASSLGQGSLTEAFF.

This clone was observed many times. J is TRBJ2-7 and V is TRBV20-1; the match to TRBD2 covers 9 bases. Germline CDR1 DFQATT, CDR2 SNEGSKA (reference sequence). The CDR3 length is 17 residues. V gave up 6 bases and J gave up 0 bases; unmatched junction bases: 15. CDR3 DNA: TGCAGTGCACCTTCACGATTAGCGGGAGTGCGCTCCTACGAGCAGTACTTC. It is translated as CSAPSRLAGVRSYEQYF.

The table lists this clone with many counts. The chain carries TRBV7-9 and TRBJ2-3; the D gene is possibly TRBD2 (5 bases). The length of the CDR3 is 14 residues. Germline V CDR1 and CDR2: SEHNR, FQNEAQ (reference sequence). Deletions cut 2 bases from V and 2 bases from J, with 8 bases between. The CDR3 region is CASSLSGATDTQYF. DNA for the CDR3: TGTGCCAGCAGCTTAAGCGGCGCCACAGATACGCAGTATTTT.

This clone was seen repeatedly, ten times or more. The chain has TRBV29-1 and TRBJ2-7; 7 bases are a match to TRBD2. Looked up from germline, CDR1 is SQVTM and CDR2 is ANQGSEA. There are 14 residues in the CDR3. The ends lost 0 bases at V and 3 bases at J; junction bases unmatched: 5. The CDR3 DNA reads as TGCAGCGTTGAAGACGGGCTAGCGGACTACGAGCAGTACTTC. Translation gives CSVEDGLADYEQYF.

The chain carries TRBV5-6 and TRBJ1-1, with no clear D. This CDR3 is built from 13 residues. Trimming removed 5 bases from V and 2 bases from J, with 10 bases in between. In germline, CDR1 is SGHDT, CDR2 YYEEEE. For the CDR3, the DNA is TGTGCCAGCAGTGGCACCCTAAACACTGAAGCTTTCTTT. Residues: CASSGTLNTEAFF.